Listed below are T cell receptor beta chains from one sample, sequenced in a study of T-cell reconstitution after alpha-beta-depleted transplantation in children. TCRdb fed the PCR reads into MiXCR, producing one record per CDR3 protein. The repertoire includes more than 300,000 distinct CDR3 sequences, around 15% of them detected once, and about 41% sits in the top ten. This sample comprised PBMCs, mostly from graft donor cells, obtained 360 days after TCRalphabeta/CD19-depleted stem cell transplant. The receptors were sampled from a male patient aged 2 to 9 who had a stem cell transplant for acute lymphoblastic leukemia, so the T cells may come from the graft donor. Both conserved end residues are part of each CDR3. D genes are given only for firm matches. Clone size is stated in some rows and not others, as once, few, many or a class when expanded.

DNA,CDR3,D,V,J,size
TGTGCCAGCAGTTCCCCTACTAGCGCGGAAAGGAGAAATGAGCAGTTCTTC,CASSSPTSAERRNEQFF,TRBD2,TRBV27,TRBJ2-1,.
TGTGCCAGCAGCCCCGGACAGCTCTTCAATTCACCCCTCCACTTT,CASSPGQLFNSPLHF,.,TRBV27,TRBJ1-6,few
TGTGCCAGCAGTTTAGGGGGATTCAATCAGCCCCAGCATTTT,CASSLGGFNQPQHF,.,TRBV28,TRBJ1-5,.
TGCAGCGTTACCCTCCCGGACGCCAAAAACATTCAGTACTTC,CSVTLPDAKNIQYF,.,TRBV29-1,TRBJ2-4,few
TGTGCCATCAAAGAGACCCAGTACTTC,CAIKETQYF,.,TRBV10-3,TRBJ2-5,.
TGTGCCAGCAAAGGGGGGGTGCCCACAGATACGCAGTATTTT,CASKGGVPTDTQYF,.,TRBV6-1,TRBJ2-3,.
TGTGCCAGCAGCCATGAGCGGGAGGGCCCTTACAATGAGCAGTTCTTC,CASSHEREGPYNEQFF,TRBD2,TRBV3-1,TRBJ2-1,.
TGTGCCAGCAGTTTAAGTGGGGTCGGCTATGGCTACACCTTC,CASSLSGVGYGYTF,.,TRBV28,TRBJ1-2,.
TGCGCCAGCAGCCAAGAGGGGACAGGGGGAGGCTACGAGCAGTACTTC,CASSQEGTGGGYEQYF,TRBD1,TRBV4-1,TRBJ2-7,many
TGTGCCAGCAGCAAACTCAGGGGATCAGATACGCAGTATTTT,CASSKLRGSDTQYF,.,TRBV6-1,TRBJ2-3,.
TGCAGTGCTAGAGATCGTACTAGCGGGAGTTTGAATACGCAGTATTTT,CSARDRTSGSLNTQYF,TRBD2,TRBV20-1,TRBJ2-3,many
TGCAGTGCTAGAGATTTCCCCCGGAGAGCGGGGAGGTTTGAGACCCAGTACTTC,CSARDFPRRAGRFETQYF,TRBD2,TRBV20-1,TRBJ2-5,few
TGCAGTGCTGGGCCACCTGCACAAGAGACCCAGTACTTC,CSAGPPAQETQYF,.,TRBV20-1,TRBJ2-5,.
TGTGCCATCAGTGAGATCGGTCGGGGACTGCCTTTCTACGAGCAGTACTTC,CAISEIGRGLPFYEQYF,.,TRBV10-3,TRBJ2-7,.
TGTGCCACCAGCAGAGATAGAGGGCCTGGAAACACCATATATTTT,CATSRDRGPGNTIYF,.,TRBV15,TRBJ1-3,.
TGCAGTGCTAGACCCCCCCTCACAGAGCGGAGGGCCGAGCAGTACTTC,CSARPPLTERRAEQYF,.,TRBV20-1,TRBJ2-7,.
TGCGCCAGCAGCCAAGAACGAGGAAATTCACCCCTCCACTTT,CASSQERGNSPLHF,.,TRBV4-3,TRBJ1-6,.
TGTGCCAGCAGTGACGGCTACCCCACCGGGGAGCTGTTTTTT,CASSDGYPTGELFF,.,TRBV2,TRBJ2-2,many
TGCGCCAGCAGTGAGTCGAGGTTCCCAGGGTCGTACCAAGAGACCCAGTACTTC,CASSESRFPGSYQETQYF,.,TRBV10-2,TRBJ2-5,few
TGTCGATCGCAAGGAGGGGGTCCCTTAGCCAAAAACATTCAGTACTTC,CRSQGGGPLAKNIQYF,.,TRBV9,TRBJ2-4,few
TGCGGCTCCGGGTCCTCCTTGGGGCACTACAATGAGCAGTTCTTC,CGSGSSLGHYNEQFF,.,TRBV29-1,TRBJ2-1,.
TGCAGCGTTGCCAGGGGGACAGGGGGCAGGACCGGGGAGCTGTTTTTT,CSVARGTGGRTGELFF,TRBD1,TRBV29-1,TRBJ2-2,.
TGTGCCAGCAGCCTCGATGAGGGGAGCAATCAGCCCCAGCATTTT,CASSLDEGSNQPQHF,.,TRBV4-2,TRBJ1-5,.
TGTGCCAGCAGTTTAAACCCGAAGATCACCGGGGAGCTGTTTTTT,CASSLNPKITGELFF,.,TRBV12-3/TRBV12-4,TRBJ2-2,few
TGCAGTGCTCGGGGTTTCTCCTACAATGAGCAGTTCTTC,CSARGFSYNEQFF,.,TRBV20-1,TRBJ2-1,few
TGCAGTGCTCGGGACTTCTACGAGCAGTACTTC,CSARDFYEQYF,.,TRBV20-1,TRBJ2-7,many
TGTGCCACCAGTGATACTAGACGAGAGACCCAGTACTTC,CATSDTRRETQYF,.,TRBV24-1,TRBJ2-5,.
TGTGCCAGCAGTGGACAGGACAGGCGGGAGGCGCACTCTGGGGCCAACGTCCTGACTTTC,CASSGQDRREAHSGANVLTF,.,TRBV6-1,TRBJ2-6,.
TGTGCCAGCAGCGTAGGGGCAGGGAATTACGAGCAGTACTTC,CASSVGAGNYEQYF,.,TRBV9,TRBJ2-7,.
TGTGCCAGCAGTTCCACTATCCGGGAGCTGTTTTTT,CASSSTIRELFF,.,TRBV6-2/TRBV6-3,TRBJ2-2,.
TGTGCCAGCAGCTTATGGGGTAGCAATCAGCCCCAGCATTTT,CASSLWGSNQPQHF,.,TRBV11-2,TRBJ1-5,few
TGCAGTGCTAAAGGGTCTAATGAAAAACTGTTTTTT,CSAKGSNEKLFF,.,TRBV20-1,TRBJ1-4,few
TGCGCCAGCAGCTTCGGGACAGGGTACAATGAGCAGTTCTTC,CASSFGTGYNEQFF,TRBD1,TRBV4-3,TRBJ2-1,many
TGTGCCAGCGCAGGGGCTGGGGCCAACGTCCTGACTTTC,CASAGAGANVLTF,.,TRBV6-1,TRBJ2-6,.
TGTGCCAGCAGTTACGGTTCGGGTAGTAATCAGCCCCAGCATTTT,CASSYGSGSNQPQHF,.,TRBV6-5,TRBJ1-5,.
TGTGCCAGCAACCCCGTGCGGGACAGGGATCCTTACGAGCAGTACTTC,CASNPVRDRDPYEQYF,TRBD1,TRBV9,TRBJ2-7,.
TGCAGCGTTGACTGGGGGGCGGGTAACTATGGCTACACCTTC,CSVDWGAGNYGYTF,.,TRBV29-1,TRBJ1-2,few
TGTGCCAGCAGTGGGACTCCTCGGGACTACATCTACGAGCAGTACTTC,CASSGTPRDYIYEQYF,TRBD2,TRBV25-1,TRBJ2-7,few
TGTGCCAGCAGACCTTATGCAGATACGCAGTATTTT,CASRPYADTQYF,.,TRBV12-3/TRBV12-4,TRBJ2-3,many
TGTGCCACCAGCAGGGACGTTGGGACTCGAATGACCGAGCAGTACTTC,CATSRDVGTRMTEQYF,.,TRBV15,TRBJ2-7,.
TGTGCCAGCAGTGAGGGGCGAGCTTTCTTT,CASSEGRAFF,.,TRBV2,TRBJ1-1,.
TGTGCCAGCAGCCAAGATGGCCTCGACACAGATACGCAGTATTTT,CASSQDGLDTDTQYF,.,TRBV14,TRBJ2-3,.
TGTGCCACTCAAGCCCCGGGGAACACCGGGGAGCTGTTTTTT,CATQAPGNTGELFF,.,TRBV24-1,TRBJ2-2,many
TGCGCCAGCAGCCAGTTTCCAGGGACAGGGAGCAATGAGCAGTTCTTC,CASSQFPGTGSNEQFF,TRBD1,TRBV4-3,TRBJ2-1,.